This T cell receptor beta chain was sequenced for a study of blood T cell repertoires in COVID-19 (dated by TCRdb to 2018 to 2021). In terms of the full investigation: Collaborator samples came from the United States, Italy and Spain and covered acute and convalescent phases of COVID-19. The samples were drawn from two sources: the first 160 participants of the ongoing ImmuneRACE study, and 1,254 subjects contributed by 6 global collaborators. The dataset comprised deeply sampled blood TCRbeta repertoires from subjects exposed to, actively infected with, or recovered from COVID-19. The material from the prospective study consisted of cDNA or gDNA derived from T cells, B-cell-depleted T cells, or PBMCs. The repertoires were released in a freely available public database meant as a resource for research on the immune response to SARS-CoV-2. A de-identified subject ID, COVID-19 status, age in years and sex were almost always included in the sample metadata. Where available, HLA class I and class II types were taken from metadata supplied by the sample provider and were not determined by assay-based typing. Results and caveats for the whole study, not just this receptor: The amount of clinical and demographic metadata varied by source and participant and was provided uncurated.

The germline V gene yields SGHNT for CDR1 and YENEEA for CDR2. V and J are trimmed by 5 bases and 4 bases, and the gene matches miss 6 bases of the junction. Inclusive of the bounding cysteine and phenylalanine, the CDR3 is 15 residues long. Here the CDR3 DNA is all that survives: 45 bases in frame from base 1. Collaborating institutions collected whole blood in K2EDTA tubes following their own protocols. For TCRbeta analysis, collaborators shipped samples as frozen whole blood, isolated PBMCs, or DNA extracted from either of those sample types. The immunoSEQ Assay, a bias-controlled multiplex PCR, was used to amplify TCRbeta CDR3 regions from genomic DNA. Regarding the original processing steps: The number of nucleated cells in each sample was estimated by amplification of reference gene primers within the assay. To quantify the absolute abundance of each unique TCRbeta CDR3 rearrangement, sequence reads were collapsed and filtered. For each sample, productive Simpson clonality was calculated as the square root of Simpson's diversity index over productive rearrangements. TCRdb holds this immuneACCESS table with in-frame rearrangements only. Some clones are missing; in checked studies, unresolved V genes explain under half, and the rest has no known cause. V and J calls and clone size follow that table, whereas D and trimming were derived from the DNA. This sample holds tens of thousands of clones; about four fifths were observed only once. The leading ten clones occupy around 40% of the sample.

About this clone: The antigen it recognizes is unknown. Base qualities are missing; no much larger clone stands one base away.

The material sequenced was peripheral blood. The rearrangement combines TRBV11-3 with TRBJ2-1; 9 middle bases align to TRBD1. The sequence was collected from an elderly man with acute or convalescent COVID-19. The CDR3 reads as follows: CASSQQGAGYNEQFF. At the DNA level, the sequence is TGTGCCAGCAGCCAACAGGGGGCGGGTTACAATGAGCAGTTCTTC.